The T cell receptor (beta chain) under discussion was sequenced for a study of T-cell reconstitution after alpha-beta-depleted transplantation in children. V was trimmed by 5 bases and J by 4 bases, leaving 11 bases between them. The CDR3 contains 13 residues. This clonotype has a count of ten or more. Construction of the TCRbeta library involved unique molecular identifiers. TCRdb recomputed calls from the PCR reads with MiXCR, one row per CDR3 protein. The repertoire holds hundreds of thousands of distinct CDR3 sequences, with approximately 15% as singletons. The clonotype originates from a human donor who donated a stem cell graft to a child with acute myeloid leukemia. The sample here was PBMCs from the stem cell graft donor, taken from the stem cell graft. The chain has TRBV12-3 or TRBV12-4 and TRBJ1-2; no clear D gene. The CDR3: CASSPTLPYGYTF. CDR3 nucleotides: TGTGCCAGCAGTCCTACTCTCCCCTATGGCTACACCTTC.